This T cell receptor beta chain originates from a study of shared clonotypes between healthy human individuals. Germline CDR1 GTSNPN, CDR2 SVGIG (reference sequence). This CDR3 spans 14 amino acids. The J segment lost 6 bases and the V segment lost 2 bases, leaving 10 bases of the junction unmatched. The method was immunoSEQ multiplex PCR; TCRdb's version includes in-frame clones alone and lacks a portion of them. There are over 850,000 clones in the sample; roughly 74% occur only once, and about 0.52% lies in the top ten. The specimen sequenced was memory CD4+ T cells from PBMCs. Subset of the sample: CD45RA-negative fraction. The rearrangement uses TRBV30 and TRBJ2-7, with 7 bases that match TRBD2. This receptor was taken from a young man in good health. Some clones in this sample may be carry-over from other donors' samples. Here the CDR3 reads CAWSIPAGSLEQYF. Here the CDR3 DNA reads TGTGCCTGGAGTATCCCAGCGGGAAGTCTCGAGCAGTACTTC. Filled out from reference TRBV30 and TRBJ2-7, the complete variable domain reads SQTIHQWPATLVQPVGSPLSLECTVEGTSNPNLYWYRQAAGRGLQLLFYSVGIGQISSEVPQNLSASRPQDRQFILSSKKLLLSDSGFYLCAWSIPAGSLEQYFGPGTRLTVT.